The rows below give T cell receptor beta chains drawn from one sample of a study of T-cell memory formation after mild COVID-19. MiXCR, run by TCRdb on the 5' RACE reads, gives a single entry per CDR3 protein. The sample shows over 400,000 distinct CDR3 sequences, less than 25% of them seen only once. Source material: PBMCs or a T cell subset sorted from them (not recorded which). The receptors shown here come from an adult woman who had mild COVID-19 (a few samples of this study predate the infection). Cell type and time point are not known. The CDR3 runs from the conserved cysteine through the conserved F or W. Fields, in order: J gene, D gene, V gene, clone size, CDR3 length, CDR3 protein, CDR3 DNA. D genes are given only for firm matches. Some rows have no size entry. The others give once, few or many, or a class for an expanded clone.

j_call: TRBJ1-1; d_call: -; v_call: TRBV29-1; clone_size: few; cdr3_length: 12; cdr3_aa: CSAEGQNTEAFF; cdr3_nt: TGCAGCGCCGAAGGGCAGAACACTGAAGCTTTCTTT
j_call: TRBJ1-2; d_call: -; v_call: TRBV6-5; clone_size: -; cdr3_length: 9; cdr3_aa: CASNDGYTF; cdr3_nt: TGTGCCAGCAACGATGGCTACACCTTC
j_call: TRBJ1-1; d_call: -; v_call: TRBV5-1; clone_size: -; cdr3_length: 15; cdr3_aa: CASSLDAGANTEAFF; cdr3_nt: TGCGCCAGCAGCTTGGATGCAGGGGCGAACACTGAAGCTTTCTTT
j_call: TRBJ2-3; d_call: TRBD2; v_call: TRBV6-5; clone_size: few; cdr3_length: 17; cdr3_aa: CASRGLAGPQSTDTQYF; cdr3_nt: TGTGCCAGCAGGGGACTAGCGGGACCCCAAAGCACAGATACGCAGTATTTT
j_call: TRBJ1-3; d_call: TRBD1; v_call: TRBV7-8; clone_size: -; cdr3_length: 18; cdr3_aa: CASSFRPPGTATGNTIYF; cdr3_nt: TGTGCCAGCAGCTTTCGACCCCCCGGGACAGCTACTGGAAACACCATATATTTT
j_call: TRBJ2-1; d_call: -; v_call: TRBV7-9; clone_size: few; cdr3_length: 14; cdr3_aa: CASSRPSRNNEQFF; cdr3_nt: TGTGCCAGCAGCCGACCGAGCCGGAACAATGAGCAGTTCTTC
j_call: TRBJ2-1; d_call: -; v_call: TRBV29-1; clone_size: -; cdr3_length: 13; cdr3_aa: CSVEASSYNEQFF; cdr3_nt: TGCAGCGTTGAAGCTAGCTCCTACAATGAGCAGTTCTTC
j_call: TRBJ2-1; d_call: -; v_call: TRBV12-3/TRBV12-4; clone_size: many; cdr3_length: 15; cdr3_aa: CASSLGGEGFNEQFF; cdr3_nt: TGTGCCAGCAGTTTAGGGGGGGAAGGCTTCAATGAGCAGTTCTTC
j_call: TRBJ2-4; d_call: TRBD2; v_call: TRBV7-3; clone_size: -; cdr3_length: 16; cdr3_aa: CASSLRSGLGRDIQYF; cdr3_nt: TGTGCCAGCAGCTTACGGTCCGGGCTGGGGAGGGACATTCAGTACTTC
j_call: TRBJ2-1; d_call: -; v_call: TRBV12-3/TRBV12-4; clone_size: many; cdr3_length: 13; cdr3_aa: CASSLRGAGEQFF; cdr3_nt: TGTGCCAGCAGTTTAAGGGGGGCGGGTGAGCAGTTCTTC
j_call: TRBJ1-1; d_call: TRBD1; v_call: TRBV4-1; clone_size: -; cdr3_length: 15; cdr3_aa: CASSQADRDGTEAFF; cdr3_nt: TGCGCCAGCAGCCAAGCCGACAGGGACGGGACTGAAGCTTTCTTT
j_call: TRBJ1-5; d_call: TRBD1; v_call: TRBV5-6; clone_size: once; cdr3_length: 14; cdr3_aa: CASSYGTGGQPQHF; cdr3_nt: TGTGCCAGCAGCTACGGGACAGGGGGTCAGCCCCAGCATTTT
j_call: TRBJ2-5; d_call: -; v_call: TRBV6-5; clone_size: -; cdr3_length: 13; cdr3_aa: CASGDGRGETQYF; cdr3_nt: TGTGCCAGCGGAGACGGGAGAGGAGAGACCCAGTACTTC
j_call: TRBJ2-7; d_call: TRBD2; v_call: TRBV4-1; clone_size: many; cdr3_length: 13; cdr3_aa: CASSQGPPAGPYF; cdr3_nt: TGCGCCAGCAGCCAAGGCCCTCCAGCGGGGCCGTACTTC
j_call: TRBJ1-4; d_call: -; v_call: TRBV18; clone_size: -; cdr3_length: 16; cdr3_aa: CASSPTSGDANEKLFF; cdr3_nt: TGTGCCAGCTCACCAACTTCCGGGGACGCTAATGAAAAACTGTTTTTT
j_call: TRBJ1-6; d_call: -; v_call: TRBV2; clone_size: few; cdr3_length: 15; cdr3_aa: CASSESGVGGSPLHF; cdr3_nt: TGTGCCAGCAGTGAGTCGGGGGTCGGGGGATCACCCCTCCACTTT
j_call: TRBJ2-6; d_call: -; v_call: TRBV12-3/TRBV12-4; clone_size: many; cdr3_length: 13; cdr3_aa: CASSPSGANVLTF; cdr3_nt: TGTGCCAGCAGTCCCTCTGGGGCCAACGTCCTGACTTTC
j_call: TRBJ2-1; d_call: -; v_call: TRBV29-1; clone_size: few; cdr3_length: 13; cdr3_aa: CSVGPSSYNEQFF; cdr3_nt: TGCAGCGTTGGGCCAAGCTCCTACAATGAGCAGTTCTTC
j_call: TRBJ2-1; d_call: TRBD2; v_call: TRBV24-1; clone_size: -; cdr3_length: 16; cdr3_aa: CATSDPATSGANEQFF; cdr3_nt: TGTGCCACCAGTGACCCCGCGACTAGCGGGGCAAATGAGCAGTTCTTC
j_call: TRBJ2-2; d_call: TRBD1; v_call: TRBV7-9; clone_size: -; cdr3_length: 15; cdr3_aa: CASSWDRANTGELFF; cdr3_nt: TGTGCCAGCAGCTGGGACAGGGCGAACACCGGGGAGCTGTTTTTT
j_call: TRBJ2-1; d_call: -; v_call: TRBV6-2/TRBV6-3; clone_size: few; cdr3_length: 15; cdr3_aa: CASREYSSLGNEQFF; cdr3_nt: TGTGCCAGCAGGGAATACAGTAGTCTAGGGAATGAGCAGTTCTTC
j_call: TRBJ1-1; d_call: -; v_call: TRBV6-5; clone_size: -; cdr3_length: 15; cdr3_aa: CASSPMGGARTEAFF; cdr3_nt: TGTGCCAGCAGTCCCATGGGGGGGGCGCGCACTGAAGCTTTCTTT
j_call: TRBJ1-2; d_call: -; v_call: TRBV27; clone_size: -; cdr3_length: 13; cdr3_aa: CASSGQGIRGYTF; cdr3_nt: TGTGCCAGCAGTGGCCAGGGGATCCGGGGCTACACCTTC
j_call: TRBJ2-1; d_call: TRBD1; v_call: TRBV24-1; clone_size: -; cdr3_length: 13; cdr3_aa: CATLGQGGNEQFF; cdr3_nt: TGTGCCACATTGGGACAGGGGGGAAATGAGCAGTTCTTC
j_call: TRBJ2-1; d_call: -; v_call: TRBV12-3/TRBV12-4; clone_size: -; cdr3_length: 12; cdr3_aa: CASSPSGLGKFF; cdr3_nt: TGTGCCAGCAGCCCAAGTGGGCTCGGGAAGTTCTTC
j_call: TRBJ2-2; d_call: TRBD2; v_call: TRBV4-3; clone_size: few; cdr3_length: 21; cdr3_aa: CASSQGIARHQTSSEGEELFF; cdr3_nt: TGCGCCAGCAGCCAAGGGATCGCGCGGCACCAGACTAGCTCAGAAGGCGAGGAGCTGTTTTTT
j_call: TRBJ1-4; d_call: -; v_call: TRBV4-3; clone_size: -; cdr3_length: 15; cdr3_aa: CASSRSGSTNEKLFF; cdr3_nt: TGCGCCAGCAGCCGCTCGGGCTCAACTAATGAAAAACTGTTTTTT
j_call: TRBJ1-2; d_call: TRBD1; v_call: TRBV4-1; clone_size: -; cdr3_length: 15; cdr3_aa: CASSIGTVLNYGYTF; cdr3_nt: TGCGCCAGCAGCATCGGGACAGTCCTAAACTATGGCTACACCTTC
j_call: TRBJ2-2; d_call: TRBD2; v_call: TRBV5-1; clone_size: few; cdr3_length: 17; cdr3_aa: CASSRPSGPSNTGELFF; cdr3_nt: TGCGCCAGCAGCCGACCTAGCGGGCCGTCGAACACCGGGGAGCTGTTTTTT
j_call: TRBJ2-5; d_call: TRBD2; v_call: TRBV24-1; clone_size: -; cdr3_length: 15; cdr3_aa: CDTSDGGLAGETQYF; cdr3_nt: TGTGACACCAGTGACGGCGGACTAGCGGGAGAGACCCAGTACTTC
j_call: TRBJ1-2; d_call: -; v_call: TRBV18; clone_size: -; cdr3_length: 14; cdr3_aa: CASSPPQGFYGYTF; cdr3_nt: TGTGCCAGCTCACCACCGCAAGGGTTCTATGGCTACACCTTC
j_call: TRBJ2-1; d_call: TRBD2; v_call: TRBV12-3/TRBV12-4; clone_size: few; cdr3_length: 13; cdr3_aa: CASSSPGGDEQFF; cdr3_nt: TGTGCCAGCAGTTCCCCGGGGGGGGATGAGCAGTTCTTC
j_call: TRBJ1-4; d_call: -; v_call: TRBV7-2; clone_size: -; cdr3_length: 14; cdr3_aa: CASQSPGVREKLFF; cdr3_nt: TGTGCCAGTCAGTCCCCAGGGGTTCGGGAAAAACTGTTTTTT
j_call: TRBJ2-7; d_call: -; v_call: TRBV5-1; clone_size: many; cdr3_length: 14; cdr3_aa: CASSLPESSYEQYF; cdr3_nt: TGCGCCAGCAGCTTGCCCGAGAGCTCCTACGAGCAGTACTTC
j_call: TRBJ2-3; d_call: -; v_call: TRBV6-6; clone_size: -; cdr3_length: 16; cdr3_aa: CASSSHAATSTDTQYF; cdr3_nt: TGTGCCAGCAGCTCCCACGCGGCCACTAGCACAGATACGCAGTATTTT
j_call: TRBJ2-2; d_call: -; v_call: TRBV11-2; clone_size: -; cdr3_length: 16; cdr3_aa: CASSLDESSFPGELFF; cdr3_nt: TGTGCCAGCAGCTTAGACGAATCTAGCTTCCCCGGGGAGCTGTTTTTT
j_call: TRBJ2-1; d_call: TRBD2; v_call: TRBV7-3; clone_size: -; cdr3_length: 16; cdr3_aa: CASSPRLAGAKDEQFF; cdr3_nt: TGTGCCAGCAGCCCCAGACTAGCGGGGGCCAAGGATGAGCAGTTCTTC
j_call: TRBJ1-2; d_call: -; v_call: TRBV6-2/TRBV6-3; clone_size: -; cdr3_length: 14; cdr3_aa: CASADLRGSYGYTF; cdr3_nt: TGTGCCAGCGCCGACCTCCGTGGCTCTTATGGCTACACCTTC
j_call: TRBJ2-7; d_call: -; v_call: TRBV7-9; clone_size: -; cdr3_length: 13; cdr3_aa: CASSIDSVYEQYF; cdr3_nt: TGTGCCAGCAGCATTGACTCAGTCTACGAGCAGTACTTC
j_call: TRBJ1-1; d_call: TRBD1; v_call: TRBV9; clone_size: few; cdr3_length: 14; cdr3_aa: CASRTGTGNTEAFF; cdr3_nt: TGTGCCAGCAGAACCGGGACAGGGAACACTGAAGCTTTCTTT
j_call: TRBJ2-3; d_call: TRBD1; v_call: TRBV6-4; clone_size: many; cdr3_length: 15; cdr3_aa: CASSQTGGESDTQYF; cdr3_nt: TGTGCCAGCAGTCAGACAGGGGGCGAATCAGATACGCAGTATTTT
j_call: TRBJ1-1; d_call: -; v_call: TRBV20-1; clone_size: few; cdr3_length: 13; cdr3_aa: CSAGSRVNTEAFF; cdr3_nt: TGCAGTGCGGGGAGCCGGGTGAACACTGAAGCTTTCTTT
j_call: TRBJ2-7; d_call: TRBD2; v_call: TRBV4-3; clone_size: few; cdr3_length: 15; cdr3_aa: CASSQVVAGLYEQYF; cdr3_nt: TGCGCCAGCAGCCAAGTGGTAGCGGGCCTCTACGAGCAGTACTTC
j_call: TRBJ1-2; d_call: -; v_call: TRBV7-9; clone_size: many; cdr3_length: 13; cdr3_aa: CASSEGANYGYTF; cdr3_nt: TGTGCCAGCAGCGAGGGAGCTAACTATGGCTACACCTTC
j_call: TRBJ2-2; d_call: TRBD2; v_call: TRBV20-1; clone_size: few; cdr3_length: 20; cdr3_aa: CSARDSYKAGLAGNTGELFF; cdr3_nt: TGCAGTGCTAGAGATTCGTATAAGGCGGGACTAGCGGGAAACACCGGGGAGCTGTTTTTT
j_call: TRBJ1-1; d_call: -; v_call: TRBV7-2; clone_size: -; cdr3_length: 14; cdr3_aa: CASTPGRGGTEAFF; cdr3_nt: TGTGCCAGCACCCCCGGACGGGGCGGCACTGAAGCTTTCTTT
j_call: TRBJ2-5; d_call: TRBD2; v_call: TRBV6-5; clone_size: -; cdr3_length: 16; cdr3_aa: CASSYSRREYQETQYF; cdr3_nt: TGTGCCAGCAGTTACTCGAGGCGGGAGTACCAAGAGACCCAGTACTTC
j_call: TRBJ2-6; d_call: -; v_call: TRBV12-3/TRBV12-4; clone_size: -; cdr3_length: 19; cdr3_aa: CASSLPAGFYSSGANVLTF; cdr3_nt: TGTGCCAGCAGTTTACCTGCGGGGTTCTACAGCTCTGGGGCCAACGTCCTGACTTTC
j_call: TRBJ1-1; d_call: -; v_call: TRBV5-1; clone_size: few; cdr3_length: 15; cdr3_aa: CASSPATDRNTEAFF; cdr3_nt: TGCGCCAGCAGCCCAGCAACTGACAGGAACACTGAAGCTTTCTTT
j_call: TRBJ1-4; d_call: -; v_call: TRBV6-5; clone_size: few; cdr3_length: 13; cdr3_aa: CASSGRRREKLFF; cdr3_nt: TGTGCCAGCAGTGGTCGCCGGCGGGAAAAACTGTTTTTT
j_call: TRBJ1-5; d_call: -; v_call: TRBV11-2; clone_size: few; cdr3_length: 13; cdr3_aa: CASRGLANQPQHF; cdr3_nt: TGTGCCAGCAGGGGCCTTGCAAATCAGCCCCAGCATTTT
j_call: TRBJ2-1; d_call: TRBD2; v_call: TRBV6-2/TRBV6-3; clone_size: few; cdr3_length: 18; cdr3_aa: CASPSSSLAGGTPNEQFF; cdr3_nt: TGTGCCAGCCCTTCCTCATCTCTAGCGGGAGGGACCCCTAATGAGCAGTTCTTC
j_call: TRBJ2-7; d_call: -; v_call: TRBV5-1; clone_size: -; cdr3_length: 13; cdr3_aa: CASSTGVGYEQYF; cdr3_nt: TGCGCCAGCAGCACCGGGGTGGGGTACGAGCAGTACTTC
j_call: TRBJ1-5; d_call: -; v_call: TRBV7-2; clone_size: -; cdr3_length: 13; cdr3_aa: CASSPQVDQPQHF; cdr3_nt: TGTGCCAGCAGCCCACAAGTGGATCAGCCCCAGCATTTT
j_call: TRBJ1-1; d_call: -; v_call: TRBV29-1; clone_size: -; cdr3_length: 13; cdr3_aa: CSAQDSLATEAFF; cdr3_nt: TGCAGCGCCCAGGACAGTCTGGCCACTGAAGCTTTCTTT
j_call: TRBJ2-5; d_call: -; v_call: TRBV20-1; clone_size: -; cdr3_length: 13; cdr3_aa: CSARSRYQETQYF; cdr3_nt: TGCAGTGCTAGGAGCAGATACCAAGAGACCCAGTACTTC
j_call: TRBJ2-2; d_call: TRBD1; v_call: TRBV2; clone_size: -; cdr3_length: 14; cdr3_aa: CASGRDRGAGELFF; cdr3_nt: TGTGCCAGCGGCCGGGACAGGGGAGCCGGGGAGCTGTTTTTT
j_call: TRBJ2-5; d_call: -; v_call: TRBV6-2/TRBV6-3; clone_size: -; cdr3_length: 10; cdr3_aa: CASGQETQYF; cdr3_nt: TGTGCCAGCGGCCAAGAGACCCAGTACTTC
j_call: TRBJ1-1; d_call: -; v_call: TRBV30; clone_size: few; cdr3_length: 13; cdr3_aa: CAWNRDRGREAFF; cdr3_nt: TGTGCCTGGAACAGAGACCGAGGTCGGGAAGCTTTCTTT
j_call: TRBJ2-7; d_call: -; v_call: TRBV6-2/TRBV6-3; clone_size: -; cdr3_length: 12; cdr3_aa: CASSQGPSGQYF; cdr3_nt: TGTGCCAGCAGCCAGGGACCCTCCGGACAGTACTTC